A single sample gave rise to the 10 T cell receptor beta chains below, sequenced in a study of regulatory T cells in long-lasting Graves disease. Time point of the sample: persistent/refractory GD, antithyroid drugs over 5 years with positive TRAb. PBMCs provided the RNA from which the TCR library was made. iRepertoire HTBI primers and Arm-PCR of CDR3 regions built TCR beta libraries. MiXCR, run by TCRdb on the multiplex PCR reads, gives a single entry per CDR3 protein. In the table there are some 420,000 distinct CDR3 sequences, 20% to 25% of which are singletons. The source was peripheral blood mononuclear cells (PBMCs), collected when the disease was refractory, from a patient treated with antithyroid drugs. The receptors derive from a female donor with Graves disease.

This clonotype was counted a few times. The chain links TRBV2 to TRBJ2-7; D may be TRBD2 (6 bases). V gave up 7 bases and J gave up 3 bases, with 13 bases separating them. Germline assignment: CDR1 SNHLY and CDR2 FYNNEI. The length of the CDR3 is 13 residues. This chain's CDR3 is CASTGGMGYEQYF. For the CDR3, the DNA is TGTGCCAGCACCGGAGGGATGGGCTACGAGCAGTACTTC.

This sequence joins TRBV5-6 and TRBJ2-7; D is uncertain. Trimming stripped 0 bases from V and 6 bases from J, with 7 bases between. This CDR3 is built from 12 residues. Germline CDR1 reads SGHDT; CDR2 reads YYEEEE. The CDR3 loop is CASSLERVEQYF. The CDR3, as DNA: TGTGCCAGCAGCTTGGAAAGGGTCGAGCAGTACTTC.

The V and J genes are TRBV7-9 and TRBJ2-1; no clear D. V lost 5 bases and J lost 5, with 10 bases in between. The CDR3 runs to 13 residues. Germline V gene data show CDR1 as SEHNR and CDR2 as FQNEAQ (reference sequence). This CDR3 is CASSPDGNNEQFF. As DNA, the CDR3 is TGTGCCAGCAGCCCAGATGGGAACAATGAGCAGTTCTTC.

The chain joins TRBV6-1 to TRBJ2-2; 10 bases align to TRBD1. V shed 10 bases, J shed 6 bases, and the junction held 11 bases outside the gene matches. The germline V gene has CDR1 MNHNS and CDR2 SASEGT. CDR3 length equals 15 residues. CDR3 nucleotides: TGTGCCACCCACCGGGACAGGGGATATCCCGGGGAGCTGTTTTTT. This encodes CATHRDRGYPGELFF.

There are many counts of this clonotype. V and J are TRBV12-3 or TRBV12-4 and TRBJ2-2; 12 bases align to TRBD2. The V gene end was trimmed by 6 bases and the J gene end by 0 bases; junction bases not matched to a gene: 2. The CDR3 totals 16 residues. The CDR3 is CASSRTSGTNTGELFF. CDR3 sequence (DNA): TGTGCCAGCAGCCGGACTAGCGGGACGAACACCGGGGAGCTGTTTTTT.

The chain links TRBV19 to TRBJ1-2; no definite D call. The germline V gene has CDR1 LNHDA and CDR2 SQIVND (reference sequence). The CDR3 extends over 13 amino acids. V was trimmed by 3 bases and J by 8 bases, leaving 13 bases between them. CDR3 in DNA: TGTGCCAGTAGTATCTGGAGGGAGGAGGGCTACACCTTC. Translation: CASSIWREEGYTF.

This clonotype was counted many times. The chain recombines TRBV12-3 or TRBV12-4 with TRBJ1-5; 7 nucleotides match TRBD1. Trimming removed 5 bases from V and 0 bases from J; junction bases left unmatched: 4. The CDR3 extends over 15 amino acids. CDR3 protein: CASSPSGGSNQPQHF. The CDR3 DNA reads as TGTGCCAGCAGTCCGTCAGGGGGTAGCAATCAGCCCCAGCATTTT.

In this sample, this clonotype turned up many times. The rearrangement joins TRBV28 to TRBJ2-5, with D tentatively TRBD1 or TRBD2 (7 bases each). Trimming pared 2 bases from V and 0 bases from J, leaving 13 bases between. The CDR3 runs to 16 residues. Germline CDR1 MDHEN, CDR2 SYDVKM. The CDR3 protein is CASSLPQGGYQETQYF. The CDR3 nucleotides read TGTGCCAGCAGTTTACCTCAGGGGGGGTACCAAGAGACCCAGTACTTC.

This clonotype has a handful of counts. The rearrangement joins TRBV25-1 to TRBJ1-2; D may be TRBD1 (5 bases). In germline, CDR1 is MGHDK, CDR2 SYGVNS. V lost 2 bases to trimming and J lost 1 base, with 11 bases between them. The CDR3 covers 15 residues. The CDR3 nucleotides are TGTGCCAGCAGTGAACACCAGACAGTTAACTATGGCTACACCTTC. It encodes CASSEHQTVNYGYTF.

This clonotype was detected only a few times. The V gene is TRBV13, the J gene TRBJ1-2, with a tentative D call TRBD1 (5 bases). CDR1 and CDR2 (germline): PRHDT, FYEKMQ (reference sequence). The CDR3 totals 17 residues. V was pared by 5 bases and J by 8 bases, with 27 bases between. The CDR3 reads CASSNVFPGRLPGGYTF. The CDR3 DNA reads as TGTGCCAGCAGCAACGTCTTCCCGGGACGCCTCCCCGGGGGCTACACCTTC.